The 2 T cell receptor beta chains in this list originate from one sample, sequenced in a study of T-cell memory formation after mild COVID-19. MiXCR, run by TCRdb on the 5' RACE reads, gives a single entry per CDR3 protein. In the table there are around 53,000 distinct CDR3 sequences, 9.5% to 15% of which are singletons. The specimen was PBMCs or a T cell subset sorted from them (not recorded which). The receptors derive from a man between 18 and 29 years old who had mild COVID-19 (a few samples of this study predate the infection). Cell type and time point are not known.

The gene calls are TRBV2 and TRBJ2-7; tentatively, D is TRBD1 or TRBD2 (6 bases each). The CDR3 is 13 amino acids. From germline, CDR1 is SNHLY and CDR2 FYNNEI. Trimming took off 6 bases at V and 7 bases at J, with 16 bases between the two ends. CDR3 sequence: CASSSGGGREQYV. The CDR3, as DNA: TGTGCCAGCAGCTCCGGTGGGGGGCGGGAGCAGTACGTC.

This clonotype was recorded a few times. The CDR3 DNA is TGTGCCAGCAGCAGAGATCCTAGCAATCAGCCCCAGCATTTT. It yields the protein CASSRDPSNQPQHF. The chain recombines TRBV12-3 or TRBV12-4 with TRBJ1-5; no definite D call. The CDR3 contains 14 residues. V was shortened by 6 bases and J by 0 bases, with 9 bases between the two germline ends.